These 31 T cell receptor beta chains were sequenced from one sample in a study of regulatory T cells in long-lasting Graves disease. Combining iRepertoire HTBI primers with Arm-PCR of CDR3 regions, the authors built TCR beta libraries. TCRdb ran MiXCR on the multiplex PCR reads and lists one entry per CDR3 protein. The data show roughly 470,000 distinct CDR3 sequences, about 20% seen once. Indicated time point: persistent/refractory GD, antithyroid drugs over 5 years with positive TRAb. Generation of the TCR library employed RNA extracted from PBMCs. Here the sequenced sample was peripheral blood mononuclear cells (PBMCs), taken when the disease was refractory, from a patient treated with antithyroid drugs. These receptors were obtained from a female donor with Graves disease.

This clonotype was recorded many times. The V and J genes are TRBV29-1 and TRBJ2-7; D may be TRBD2 (6 bases). Trimming removed 4 bases at V and 2 bases at J, with 12 bases between. Germline CDR1 and CDR2: SQVTM and ANQGSEA. This CDR3 has 13 residues. CDR3: CSVAEGVPYEQYF. In DNA, the CDR3 is TGCAGCGTTGCGGAGGGAGTACCCTACGAGCAGTACTTC.

In its sample, this clonotype was seen many times. V and J are TRBV28 and TRBJ2-5; D tentatively reads TRBD1 or TRBD2 (6 bases each). With 9 bases removed from V and 4 bases from J, the gap between germline ends came to 21 bases. The CDR3 has 15 amino acids. Looked up from germline, CDR1 is MDHEN and CDR2 is SYDVKM. The CDR3 here is CASSGEDFLGETQYF. DNA for the CDR3: TGTGCCAGTTCAGGGGAGGATTTCTTAGGAGAGACCCAGTACTTC.

A word on this clonotype: A single base separates this from a much larger clone, so it may be a read error. The V call is TRBV28, the J call TRBJ2-7, with TRBD1 matching 7 bases. The CDR3 loop spans 15 amino acids. CDR1 is MDHEN and CDR2 is SYDVKM in the germline V gene. Written as DNA, the CDR3 is TGTGCCAGCAGTCCGCTGGACAGGACCTCCTACGAGCGGTACTTC. Translated: CASSPLDRTSYERYF.

The table lists this clonotype with many counts. The V call is TRBV30, the J call TRBJ2-5; D may be TRBD1 (5 bases). The CDR3 has 14 amino acids. Germline V CDR1 and CDR2: GTSNPN, SVGIG (reference sequence). Trimming pared 0 bases from V and 2 bases from J, leaving 10 bases between. This chain's CDR3 is CAWSVLGAQETQYF. Here the CDR3 DNA reads TGTGCCTGGAGTGTCTTAGGGGCGCAAGAGACCCAGTACTTC.

This clonotype was counted between two and nine times. The rearrangement uses TRBV5-5 and TRBJ1-1, with TRBD1 matching over 7 bases. After removal of 0 bases from V and 11 bases from J, the junction contained 13 bases not matched to a gene. This CDR3 spans 15 amino acids. Germline loops: CDR1 SGHKS, CDR2 YYEKEE (reference sequence). This CDR3 is CASSLAPGQKGEAFF. CDR3 DNA sequence: TGTGCCAGCAGCTTGGCTCCGGGACAGAAGGGTGAGGCTTTCTTT.

The chain combines TRBV9 with TRBJ2-7; D is perhaps TRBD2 (5 bases). The germline CDR1 and CDR2 sequences are SGDLS and YYNGEE. The CDR3 totals 14 residues. V was trimmed by 0 bases and J by 3 bases, leaving 10 bases between them. CDR3 in DNA: TGTGCCAGCAGCGTAGGCACTAGAAGCTACGAGCAGTACTTC. It translates to CASSVGTRSYEQYF.

The chain uses TRBV30 and TRBJ2-7; maybe TRBD1 (5 bases). Trimming shortened V by 0 bases and J by 2 bases, and 11 bases separated the two germline ends. This CDR3 comprises 14 residues. CDR1 is GTSNPN and CDR2 is SVGIG in the germline V gene (reference sequence). The CDR3, as DNA: TGTGCCTGGAGTGTACAGCAGGGCCCCTACGAGCAGTACTTC. It translates to CAWSVQQGPYEQYF. The variable domain in full, completed from reference TRBV30 and TRBJ2-7, reads SQTIHQWPATLVQPVGSPLSLECTVEGTSNPNLYWYRQAAGRGLQLLFYSVGIGQISSEVPQNLSASRPQDRQFILSSKKLLLSDSGFYLCAWSVQQGPYEQYFGPGTRLTVT.

This rearrangement joins TRBV7-9 to TRBJ2-2, with D possibly matching TRBD1 (5 bases). This CDR3 region has 15 residues. V dropped 4 bases and J dropped 6 bases, with 15 bases sitting between them. CDR1 is SEHNR and CDR2 is FQNEAQ in the germline V gene (reference sequence). CDR3 nucleotide sequence: TGTGCCAGCAGCTCATTAGAAGCAGGGCCCGGGGAGCTGTTTTTT. Amino acid sequence: CASSSLEAGPGELFF.

The sample holds many counts of this clonotype. The chain couples TRBV7-8 to TRBJ1-5; 8 positions agree with TRBD1. Germline assignment: CDR1 SGHVS and CDR2 FQNEAQ. This CDR3 comprises 17 residues. After removal of 5 bases from V and 6 bases from J, the junction contained 15 bases not matched to a gene. The CDR3 sequence: CASSPSRTGRRFQPQHF. The CDR3 region has the DNA TGTGCCAGCAGCCCATCCAGGACAGGGCGCAGGTTTCAGCCCCAGCATTTT.

This clonotype was seen a handful of times. This chain links TRBV18 with TRBJ1-1; no reliable D call. CDR1 KGHSH and CDR2 LQKENI come from the germline V gene. CDR3 size: 14 residues. With 3 bases removed from V and 3 bases from J, the gap between germline ends came to 11 bases. The CDR3 spells CASSPLVGDTEAFF. The CDR3, as DNA: TGTGCCAGCTCACCCCTCGTTGGGGACACTGAAGCTTTCTTT.

V and J are TRBV11-3 and TRBJ2-1; no firm D call. Germline V gene lookup returns CDR1 SGHNT and CDR2 YENEEA. V was cut by 5 bases and J by 7 bases, with 21 bases left in between. This CDR3 is 16 amino acids long. The CDR3 DNA reads as TGTGCCAGCAGCCTAGGGAAGTATGTATCCTTAAATGAGCAGTTCTTC. It codes for CASSLGKYVSLNEQFF. Supplemented by reference TRBV11-3 and TRBJ2-1, the full variable domain reads EAGVVQSPRYKIIEKKQPVAFWCNPISGHNTLYWYLQNLGQGPELLIRYENEEAVDDSQLPKDRFSAERLKGVDSTLKIQPAELGDSAVYLCASSLGKYVSLNEQFFGPGTRLTVL.

The chain links TRBV7-6 to TRBJ2-7; D is unclear. The ends were cut back, 2 bases at V and 2 bases at J, with 10 bases in the middle. The V gene's germline CDR1 is SGHVS and CDR2 FNYEAQ. CDR3 length: 14 amino acids. CDR3 nucleotide sequence: TGTGCCAGCAGCTTATGTTACGTGCCCTACGAGCAGTACTTC. Its translation is CASSLCYVPYEQYF.

This clonotype was counted only a few times. V is TRBV7-2 and J is TRBJ2-2, with 12 bases aligning to TRBD2. CDR3 length: 15 residues. Per the germline V gene, CDR1 is SGHTA and CDR2 is FQGNSA. Trimming took 5 bases from V and 4 from J; bases not matched to a gene: 2. The CDR3 nucleotides are TGTGCCAGCAGCGGACTAGCGGGAACCACCGGGGAGCTGTTTTTT. Translating gives CASSGLAGTTGELFF.

The chain joins TRBV9 to TRBJ2-7; D not certain. The V gene's germline CDR1 is SGDLS and CDR2 YYNGEE. Trimming removed 4 bases from V and 6 bases from J, with 14 bases in between. The CDR3 consists of 13 residues. CDR3 sequence reads: CASSPPSGREQYF. The CDR3, as DNA: TGTGCCAGCAGCCCTCCCTCTGGGCGCGAGCAGTACTTC.

This chain uses TRBV5-1 with TRBJ2-2; 12 bases line up with TRBD2. Per germline, CDR1 SGHRS and CDR2 YFSETQ. With V trimmed by 4 bases and J by 5 bases, 6 bases remained unmatched. This CDR3 has 16 amino acids. CDR3 loop: CASSTMGLAGTGELFF. DNA of the CDR3: TGCGCCAGCAGCACAATGGGACTAGCGGGTACCGGGGAGCTGTTTTTT.

The sample holds a few counts of this clonotype. The chain is built from TRBV6-2 or TRBV6-3 and TRBJ1-1; possibly TRBD1 for D (5 bases). CDR1 and CDR2 (germline): MNHEY, SVGEGT. V was pared by 0 bases and J by 1 base, with 15 bases between. The CDR3 runs to 17 residues. For the CDR3, the DNA is TGTGCCAGCAGTTACTCGATTTCAGGGTCTGGGAACACTGAAGCTTTCTTT. As protein: CASSYSISGSGNTEAFF.

This clonotype has a count of ten or more. The gene calls are TRBV12-3 or TRBV12-4 and TRBJ1-6; possibly TRBD1 for D (5 bases). This CDR3 is 15 amino acids long. V lost 6 bases and J 7 bases, leaving 16 bases between the germline ends. The CDR3, as DNA: TGTGCCAGCAGCCCATACCAGGGTCGGAATTCACCCCTCCACTTT. Translating gives CASSPYQGRNSPLHF.

The V call is TRBV19, the J call TRBJ1-1; unclear D gene. The CDR3 runs 12 residues. Germline CDR1 reads LNHDA; CDR2 reads SQIVND (reference sequence). The ends were cut back, 6 bases at V and 7 bases at J, with 12 bases in the middle. The CDR3 DNA reads TGTGCCAGTAGCTCCGGTCCGATTGAAGCTTTCTTT. Protein sequence: CASSSGPIEAFF.

V usage is TRBV7-9 and J usage is TRBJ2-7; TRBD2 matches at 10 bases. This CDR3 is 14 amino acids long. V trimming: 3 bases; J trimming: 7 bases; junction bases outside the gene matches: 6. Germline V CDR1 and CDR2: SEHNR, FQNEAQ (reference sequence). CDR3 coding DNA: TGTGCCAGCAGCTTGGCTAGCGGGAGCGGGGAGCAGTACTTC. It encodes CASSLASGSGEQYF.

This clonotype was detected many times. CDR3 residues: CASSFYRTNTGELFF. The CDR3 nucleotides are TGTGCCAGCAGTTTCTACAGGACTAACACCGGGGAGCTGTTTTTT. The chain couples TRBV28 to TRBJ2-2; the D gene could be TRBD1 or TRBD2 (5 bases each). V was pared by 3 bases and J by 2 bases, with 10 bases between. CDR1 MDHEN and CDR2 SYDVKM come from the germline V gene. There are 15 residues in the CDR3.

The sample holds many counts of this clonotype. V and J are TRBV30 and TRBJ1-2; no definite D call. Trimming pared 1 base from V and 8 bases from J, leaving 5 bases between. The CDR3 loop spans 10 amino acids. From germline, CDR1 is GTSNPN and CDR2 SVGIG (reference sequence). CDR3 region: CAWSAPGYTF. In DNA form, the CDR3 reads TGTGCCTGGAGTGCGCCGGGCTACACCTTC.

This clonotype was recorded at least ten times. The chain is built from TRBV6-1 and TRBJ2-2, with 7 bases that match TRBD1. Germline V gene lookup returns CDR1 MNHNS and CDR2 SASEGT. The CDR3 is 15 residues long. V was clipped by 4 bases and J by 1 base; unmatched bases: 3. The CDR3 region is CASSADRQNTGELFF. DNA for the CDR3: TGTGCCAGCAGTGCGGACAGGCAGAACACCGGGGAGCTGTTTTTT.

This clonotype was seen a few times. The chain recombines TRBV6-5 with TRBJ2-1; no clear D. The V end was cut by 2 bases, the J end by 4 bases, with 12 bases between. The CDR3 runs 15 residues. Germline V gives CDR1 MNHEY, CDR2 SVGAGI. CDR3 DNA: TGTGCCAGCAGTTACGGGGTTTCCAATTACAATGAGCAGTTCTTC. Protein product: CASSYGVSNYNEQFF.

This clonotype was picked up many times. V is TRBV6-5 and J is TRBJ1-2; D perhaps matches TRBD1 (6 bases). Germline V lookup: CDR1 MNHEY, CDR2 SVGAGI. The CDR3 is 14 amino acids. The V and J ends lost 0 bases and 4 bases respectively, with 9 bases between them. CDR3 amino acids: CASSYSRDIYGYTF. Written as DNA, the CDR3 is TGTGCCAGCAGTTACTCCCGGGACATCTATGGCTACACCTTC.

This clonotype was seen ten or more times. The chain is built from TRBV11-2 and TRBJ2-7; D is unclear. Germline CDR1 SGHAT, CDR2 FQNNGV. The germline V and J ends were trimmed by 4 bases and 2 bases, with 12 bases remaining between them. The CDR3 extends over 14 amino acids. CDR3 protein: CASSYNSDTYEQYF. The CDR3 region has the DNA TGTGCCAGCAGCTACAATTCAGATACCTACGAGCAGTACTTC.

A remark on this clonotype: A much larger clonotype is one base distant, so this may be a read error. The chain has TRBV12-3 or TRBV12-4 and TRBJ2-7, with D perhaps being TRBD1 or TRBD2 (5 bases each). The V end was cut by 5 bases, the J end by 5 bases, with 16 bases between. CDR3 length: 14 amino acids. Here the CDR3 DNA reads TGTGCCAGCAGTCCCCGTCGAGGGGTGGACGAGCAGTACTTC. Protein: CASSPRRGVDEQYF.

This chain uses TRBV6-1 with TRBJ2-7; weak D call: TRBD1 (5 bases). Germline assignment: CDR1 MNHNS and CDR2 SASEGT. V was clipped by 7 bases and J by 2 bases, with 18 bases between them. The CDR3 is 15 residues long. CDR3 sequence reads: CASTLPTDIPYEQYF. For the CDR3, the DNA is TGTGCCAGCACCTTACCGACAGATATCCCCTACGAGCAGTACTTC.

The V call is TRBV7-2, the J call TRBJ2-6; 8 nucleotides line up with TRBD1. After removal of 1 base from V and 0 bases from J, the junction contained 8 bases not matched to a gene. Germline V gene sequence: CDR1 SGHTA, CDR2 FQGNSA. The CDR3 is made up of 19 amino acids. CDR3 DNA: TGTGCCAGCAGCTTAGTCCGGACAGGGTATGGCTCTGGGGCCAACGTCCTGACTTTC. Amino acid sequence: CASSLVRTGYGSGANVLTF.

This clonotype was detected only a few times. The chain links TRBV6-5 to TRBJ2-7, with 12 bases fitting TRBD2. Germline V gene lookup returns CDR1 MNHEY and CDR2 SVGAGI. With V trimmed by 0 bases and J by 4 bases, 4 bases remained unmatched. The CDR3 extends over 16 amino acids. In DNA form, the CDR3 reads TGTGCCAGCAGTTACTCGGCTAGCGGGGGGGTTTACGAGCAGTACTTC. As protein: CASSYSASGGVYEQYF.

This clonotype was found a few times. The V and J genes are TRBV9 and TRBJ2-5; D may be TRBD1 (6 bases). Germline CDR1 reads SGDLS; CDR2 reads YYNGEE. Trimming stripped 0 bases from V and 3 bases from J, with 18 bases between. The CDR3 spans 17 residues. Here the CDR3 reads CASSVDDPGGLKETQYF. In DNA, the CDR3 is TGTGCCAGCAGCGTAGATGACCCTGGGGGCCTCAAAGAGACCCAGTACTTC. Drawing the rest from reference TRBV9 and TRBJ2-5, the complete variable domain is DSGVTQTPKHLITATGQRVTLRCSPRSGDLSVYWYQQSLDQGLQFLIQYYNGEERAKGNILERFSAQQFPDLHSELNLSSLELGDSALYFCASSVDDPGGLKETQYFGPGTRLLVL.

This clonotype was recorded many times. The CDR3 bases are TGTGCCACCAGTGATGAGACTAGCGGGAGCTACGAGCAGTACTTC. Its translation: CATSDETSGSYEQYF. The genes are TRBV24-1 and TRBJ2-7, with TRBD2 matching over 12 bases. After removal of 3 bases from V and 3 bases from J, the junction contained 2 bases not matched to a gene. Germline V gene lookup returns CDR1 KGHDR and CDR2 SFDVKD. The CDR3 runs to 15 residues.